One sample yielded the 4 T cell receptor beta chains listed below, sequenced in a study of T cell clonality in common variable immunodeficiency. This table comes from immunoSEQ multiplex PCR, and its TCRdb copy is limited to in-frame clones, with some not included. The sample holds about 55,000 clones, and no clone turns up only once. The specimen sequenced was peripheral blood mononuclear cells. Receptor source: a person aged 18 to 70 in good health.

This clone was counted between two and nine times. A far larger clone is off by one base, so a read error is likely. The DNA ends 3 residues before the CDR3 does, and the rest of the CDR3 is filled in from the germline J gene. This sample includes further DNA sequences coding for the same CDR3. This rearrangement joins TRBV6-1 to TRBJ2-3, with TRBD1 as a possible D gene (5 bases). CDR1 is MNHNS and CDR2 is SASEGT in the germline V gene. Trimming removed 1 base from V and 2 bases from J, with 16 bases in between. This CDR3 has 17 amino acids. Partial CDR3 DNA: TGTGCCAGCAGTGAAGAGGGGCTCATCACTTTCACAGATACG. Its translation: CASSEEGLITFTDT. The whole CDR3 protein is CASSEEGLITFTDTQYF.

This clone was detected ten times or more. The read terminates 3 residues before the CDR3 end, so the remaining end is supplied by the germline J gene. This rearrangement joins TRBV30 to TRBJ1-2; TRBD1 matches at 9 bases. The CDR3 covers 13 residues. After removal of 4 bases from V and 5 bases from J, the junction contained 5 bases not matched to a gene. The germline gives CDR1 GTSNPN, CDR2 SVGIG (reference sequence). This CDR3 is CAWTRDRGYGYTF. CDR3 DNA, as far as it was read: TGTGCCTGGACCAGAGACAGGGGGTATGGC.

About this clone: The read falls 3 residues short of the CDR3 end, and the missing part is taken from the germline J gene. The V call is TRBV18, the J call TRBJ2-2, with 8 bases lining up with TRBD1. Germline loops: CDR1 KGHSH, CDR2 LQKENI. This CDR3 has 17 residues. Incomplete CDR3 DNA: TGTGCCAGCTCACCACGCTCAGGGGGCGCACCTAATGAAAAG. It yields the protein CASSPRSGGAPNEK. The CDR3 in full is CASSPRSGGAPNEKLFF.

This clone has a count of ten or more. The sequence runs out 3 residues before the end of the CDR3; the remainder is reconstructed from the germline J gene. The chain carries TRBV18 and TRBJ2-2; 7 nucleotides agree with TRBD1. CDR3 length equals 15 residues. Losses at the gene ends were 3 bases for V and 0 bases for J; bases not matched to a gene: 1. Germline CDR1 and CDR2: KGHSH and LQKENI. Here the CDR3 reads CASSPDRTNTGELFF. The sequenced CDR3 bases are TGTGCCAGCTCACCGGACAGGACGAACACCGGGGAG.